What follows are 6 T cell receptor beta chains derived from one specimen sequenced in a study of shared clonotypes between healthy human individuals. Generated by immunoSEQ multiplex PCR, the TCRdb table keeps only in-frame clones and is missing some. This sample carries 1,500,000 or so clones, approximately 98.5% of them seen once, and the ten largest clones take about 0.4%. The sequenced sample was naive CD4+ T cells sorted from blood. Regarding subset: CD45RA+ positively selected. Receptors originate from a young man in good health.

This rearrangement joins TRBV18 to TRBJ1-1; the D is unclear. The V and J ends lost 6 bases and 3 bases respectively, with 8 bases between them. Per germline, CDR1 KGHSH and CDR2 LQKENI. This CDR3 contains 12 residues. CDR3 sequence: CASSKEHTEAFF. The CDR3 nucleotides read TGTGCCAGCTCGAAGGAGCACACTGAAGCTTTCTTT.

CDR3 DNA: TGTGCCAGCAGTTCCCCAACAGGTCCTAACTATGGCTACACCTTC. It encodes CASSSPTGPNYGYTF. The chain uses TRBV28 and TRBJ1-2; D is possibly TRBD1 (5 bases). The V gene's germline CDR1 is MDHEN and CDR2 SYDVKM. The CDR3 runs 15 residues. V gave up 4 bases and J gave up 0 bases, with 12 bases separating them.

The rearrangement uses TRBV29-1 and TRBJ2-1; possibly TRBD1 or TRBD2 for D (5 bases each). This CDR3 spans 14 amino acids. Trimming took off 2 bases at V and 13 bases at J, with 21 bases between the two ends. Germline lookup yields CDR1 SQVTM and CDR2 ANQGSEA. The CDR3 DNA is TGCAGCGTTGAACCCGGAGAGCCCTCGGGACCCCAGTTCTTC. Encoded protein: CSVEPGEPSGPQFF.

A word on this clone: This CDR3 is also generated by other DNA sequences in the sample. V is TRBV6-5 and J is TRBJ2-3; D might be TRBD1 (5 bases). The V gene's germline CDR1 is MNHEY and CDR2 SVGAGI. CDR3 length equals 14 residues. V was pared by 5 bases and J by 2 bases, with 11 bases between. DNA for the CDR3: TGTGCCAGCAGTCGAACAGGAACCACAGATACGCAGTATTTT. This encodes CASSRTGTTDTQYF.

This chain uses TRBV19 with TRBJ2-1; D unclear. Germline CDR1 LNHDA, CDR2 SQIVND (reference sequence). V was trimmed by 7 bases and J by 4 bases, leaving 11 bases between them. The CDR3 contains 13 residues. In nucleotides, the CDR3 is TGTGCCAGTACCAGGAAGGAGTACAATGAGCAGTTCTTC. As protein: CASTRKEYNEQFF.

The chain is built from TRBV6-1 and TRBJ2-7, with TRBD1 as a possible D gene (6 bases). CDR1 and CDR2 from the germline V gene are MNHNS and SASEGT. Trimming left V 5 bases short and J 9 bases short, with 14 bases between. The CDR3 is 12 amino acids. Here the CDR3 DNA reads TGTGCCAGCAGTCAACAGGGAGATCGGCAGTACTTC. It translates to CASSQQGDRQYF.